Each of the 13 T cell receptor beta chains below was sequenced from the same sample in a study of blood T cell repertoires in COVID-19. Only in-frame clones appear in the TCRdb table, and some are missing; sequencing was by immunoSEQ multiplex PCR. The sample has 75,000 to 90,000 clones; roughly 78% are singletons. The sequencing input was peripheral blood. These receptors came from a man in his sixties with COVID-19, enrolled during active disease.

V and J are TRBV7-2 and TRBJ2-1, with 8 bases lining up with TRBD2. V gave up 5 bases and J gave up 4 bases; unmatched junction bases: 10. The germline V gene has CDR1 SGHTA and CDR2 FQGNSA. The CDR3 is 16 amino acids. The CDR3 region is CASSPQGAGVYNEQFF. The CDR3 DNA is TGTGCCAGCAGCCCCCAGGGAGCGGGAGTGTACAATGAGCAGTTCTTC.

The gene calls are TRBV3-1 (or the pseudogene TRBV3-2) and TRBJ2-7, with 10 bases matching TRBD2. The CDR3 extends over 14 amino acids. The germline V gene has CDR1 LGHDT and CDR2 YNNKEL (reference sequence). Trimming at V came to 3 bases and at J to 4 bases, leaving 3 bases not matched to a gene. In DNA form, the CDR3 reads TGTGCCAGCAGCCACTCTAGCGGGGGTTACGAGCAGTACTTC. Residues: CASSHSSGGYEQYF.

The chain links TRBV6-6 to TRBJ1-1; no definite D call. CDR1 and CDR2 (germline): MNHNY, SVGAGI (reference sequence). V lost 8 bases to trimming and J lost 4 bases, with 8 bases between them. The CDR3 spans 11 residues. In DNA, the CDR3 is TGTGCCAGCGGCTGGTTCACTGAAGCTTTCTTT. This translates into CASGWFTEAFF.

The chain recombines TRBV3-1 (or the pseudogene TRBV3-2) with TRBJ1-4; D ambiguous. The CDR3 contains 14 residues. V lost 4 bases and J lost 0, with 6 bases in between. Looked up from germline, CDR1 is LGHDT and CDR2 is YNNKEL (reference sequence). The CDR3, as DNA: TGTGCCAGCAGCCGAGTTGCAACTAATGAAAAACTGTTTTTT. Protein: CASSRVATNEKLFF.

The CDR3 nucleotides read TGTGCCAGCAGCTTGGCCAGCGGGGGGGCCCTAGAGACCCAGTACTTC. The encoded protein is CASSLASGGALETQYF. This rearrangement joins TRBV5-6 to TRBJ2-5; TRBD2 agrees at 10 bases. This CDR3 has 16 residues. V dropped 0 bases and J dropped 4; count of bases not matched to a gene: 6. Germline-derived CDR1 and CDR2 are SGHDT and YYEEEE. Complete variable domain (other parts from reference TRBV5-6 and TRBJ2-5): DAGVTQSPTHLIKTRGQQVTLRCSPKSGHDTVSWYQQALGQGPQFIFQYYEEEERQRGNFPDRFSGHQFPNYSSELNVNALLLGDSALYLCASSLASGGALETQYFGPGTRLLVL.

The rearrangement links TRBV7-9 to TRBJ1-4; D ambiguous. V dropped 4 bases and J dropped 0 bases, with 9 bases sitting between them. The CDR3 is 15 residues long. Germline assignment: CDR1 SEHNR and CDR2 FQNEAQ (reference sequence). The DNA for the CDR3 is TGTGCCAGCAGCTCAGCAACAGCAACTAATGAAAAACTGTTTTTT. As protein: CASSSATATNEKLFF.

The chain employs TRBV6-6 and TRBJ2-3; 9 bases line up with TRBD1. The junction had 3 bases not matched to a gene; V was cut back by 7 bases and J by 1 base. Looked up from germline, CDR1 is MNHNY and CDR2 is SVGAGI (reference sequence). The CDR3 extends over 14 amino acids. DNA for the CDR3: TGTGCCAGCAACCGGGACAGGGGCACAGATACGCAGTATTTT. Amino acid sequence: CASNRDRGTDTQYF.

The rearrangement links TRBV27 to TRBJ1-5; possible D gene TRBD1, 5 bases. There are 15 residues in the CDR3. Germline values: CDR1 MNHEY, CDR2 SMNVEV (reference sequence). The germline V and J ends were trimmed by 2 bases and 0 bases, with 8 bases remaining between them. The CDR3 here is CASSLRGYSNQPQHF. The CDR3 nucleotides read TGTGCCAGCAGTTTACGGGGGTATAGCAATCAGCCCCAGCATTTT.

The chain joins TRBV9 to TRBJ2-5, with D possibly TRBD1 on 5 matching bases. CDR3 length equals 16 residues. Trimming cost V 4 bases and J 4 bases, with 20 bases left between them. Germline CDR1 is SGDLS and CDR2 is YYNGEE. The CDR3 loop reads CASSPRTPSPGETQYF. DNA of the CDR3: TGTGCCAGCAGCCCTCGGACACCGTCGCCGGGAGAGACCCAGTACTTC. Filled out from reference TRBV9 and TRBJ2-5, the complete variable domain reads DSGVTQTPKHLITATGQRVTLRCSPRSGDLSVYWYQQSLDQGLQFLIQYYNGEERAKGNILERFSAQQFPDLHSELNLSSLELGDSALYFCASSPRTPSPGETQYFGPGTRLLVL.

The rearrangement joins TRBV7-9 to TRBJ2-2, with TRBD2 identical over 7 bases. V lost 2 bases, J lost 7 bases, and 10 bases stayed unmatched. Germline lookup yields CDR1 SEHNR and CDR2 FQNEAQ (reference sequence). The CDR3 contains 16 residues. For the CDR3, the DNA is TGTGCCAGCAGCTTAAAGTTGGCGGGAGAGGACGGGGAGCTGTTTTTT. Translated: CASSLKLAGEDGELFF. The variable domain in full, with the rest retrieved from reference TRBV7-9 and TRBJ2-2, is DTGVSQNPRHKITKRGQNVTFRCDPISEHNRLYWYRQTLGQGPEFLTYFQNEAQLEKSRLLSDRFSAERPKGSFSTLEIQRTEQGDSAMYLCASSLKLAGEDGELFFGEGSRLTVL.

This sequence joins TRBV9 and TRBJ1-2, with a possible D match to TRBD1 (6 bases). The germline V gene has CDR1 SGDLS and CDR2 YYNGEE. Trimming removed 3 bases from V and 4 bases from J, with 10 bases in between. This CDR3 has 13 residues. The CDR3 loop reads CASSDREGYGYTF. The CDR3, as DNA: TGTGCCAGCAGCGACAGGGAGGGCTATGGCTACACCTTC.

CDR3 protein: CASSLSAAWPSYEQYF. CDR3 DNA sequence: TGTGCCAGCAGCCTCTCGGCGGCCTGGCCCTCCTACGAGCAGTACTTC. The chain carries TRBV14 and TRBJ2-7; no clear D. Per the germline V gene, CDR1 is SGHDN and CDR2 is FVKESK. Trimming cost V 4 bases and J 0 bases, with 16 bases left between them. The CDR3 extends over 16 amino acids.

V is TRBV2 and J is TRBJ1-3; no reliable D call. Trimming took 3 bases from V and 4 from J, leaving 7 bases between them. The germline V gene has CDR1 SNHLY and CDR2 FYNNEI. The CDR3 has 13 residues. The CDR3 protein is CASSDNWGNTIYF. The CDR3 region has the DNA TGTGCCAGCAGTGATAACTGGGGAAACACCATATATTTT.